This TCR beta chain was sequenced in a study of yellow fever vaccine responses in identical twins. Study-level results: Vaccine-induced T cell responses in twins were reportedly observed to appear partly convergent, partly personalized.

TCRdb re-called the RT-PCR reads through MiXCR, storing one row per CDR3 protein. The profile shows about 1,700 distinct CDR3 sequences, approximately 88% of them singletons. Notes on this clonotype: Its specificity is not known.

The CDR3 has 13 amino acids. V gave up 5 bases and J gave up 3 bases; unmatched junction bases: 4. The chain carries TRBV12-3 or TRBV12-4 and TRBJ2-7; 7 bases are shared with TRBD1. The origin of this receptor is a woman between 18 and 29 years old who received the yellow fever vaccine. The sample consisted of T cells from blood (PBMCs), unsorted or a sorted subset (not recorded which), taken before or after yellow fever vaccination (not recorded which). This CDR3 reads CASSTQGIYEQYF. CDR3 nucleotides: TGTGCCAGCAGTACACAGGGGATCTACGAGCAGTACTTC.